Shown below are 28 T cell receptor beta chains from a single sample sequenced in a study of shared clonotypes between healthy human individuals. Measured with immunoSEQ multiplex PCR; TCRdb has only the in-frame clones, and not every one. The table lists about 1,900,000 clones, roughly 95% of them singletons. CD45RO-negative, CCR7-selected cells formed the naive CD8 fraction, which excluded terminally differentiated effector memory CD45RA+ cells. Sequenced material: naive CD8+ T cells sorted from blood. Receptors were obtained from a man younger than 30 in good health.

Note on this clone: The sample holds other DNA sequences that translate to the same CDR3. The chain links TRBV27 to TRBJ2-3, with TRBD2 as a possible D gene (5 bases). Per germline, CDR1 MNHEY and CDR2 SMNVEV (reference sequence). There are 16 residues in the CDR3. V dropped 3 bases and J dropped 2 bases, with 15 bases sitting between them. CDR3 coding DNA: TGTGCCAGCAGTTTGGTGGCGGGCGGATACACAGATACGCAGTATTTT. Its translation is CASSLVAGGYTDTQYF.

The count of this clone is one. V gene TRBV9 combines with J gene TRBJ2-2; D is unresolved. This CDR3 spans 15 amino acids. The V and J ends lost 0 bases and 0 bases respectively, with 6 bases between them. The germline V gene encodes CDR1 SGDLS and CDR2 YYNGEE. The CDR3 spells CASSVADANTGELFF. The CDR3 DNA sequence: TGTGCCAGCAGCGTAGCGGACGCGAACACCGGGGAGCTGTTTTTT.

The J gene is TRBJ2-1, the V gene TRBV27, with TRBD2 identical over 13 bases. Germline CDR1 MNHEY, CDR2 SMNVEV (reference sequence). V was pared by 3 bases and J by 8 bases, with 4 bases of the junction left unmatched. There are 15 residues in the CDR3. CDR3 sequence (DNA): TGTGCCAGCAGTTTGACTAGCGGGAGGCGGTATGAGCAGTTCTTC. Translated, it gives CASSLTSGRRYEQFF.

The chain's CDR3 is CASSVGSNYEQYF. The CDR3 region has the DNA TGTGCCAGCAGTGTAGGCTCGAATTACGAGCAGTACTTC. The V and J genes are TRBV2 and TRBJ2-7; D call uncertain. The CDR3 runs 13 residues. Germline V gene sequence: CDR1 SNHLY, CDR2 FYNNEI. Trimming took off 4 bases at V and 4 bases at J, with 11 bases between the two ends.

The chain couples TRBV27 to TRBJ1-6; 10 bases are a match to TRBD1. The junction had 6 bases not matched to a gene; V was cut back by 2 bases and J by 8 bases. Germline CDR1 reads MNHEY; CDR2 reads SMNVEV (reference sequence). The CDR3 extends over 16 amino acids. CDR3 residues: CASSLGPGTGDSPLHF. CDR3 DNA sequence: TGTGCCAGCAGTTTAGGACCCGGGACAGGGGATTCACCCCTCCACTTT.

The chain uses TRBV10-3 and TRBJ1-6; no reliable D call. The CDR3 loop spans 13 amino acids. Germline V gene sequence: CDR1 ENHRY, CDR2 SYGVKD. V was trimmed by 7 bases and J by 6 bases, leaving 10 bases between them. DNA of the CDR3: TGTGCCATCAATTTGGGCTTTAATTCACCCCTCCACTTT. The encoded protein is CAINLGFNSPLHF.

The J gene is TRBJ1-5, the V gene TRBV11-2, with 7 bases lining up with TRBD1. CDR1 and CDR2 from the germline V gene are SGHAT and FQNNGV. There are 15 residues in the CDR3. Trimming took 4 bases from V and 6 from J; bases not matched to a gene: 9. CDR3 sequence reads: CASSSRGGQSQPQHF. DNA for the CDR3: TGTGCCAGCAGCTCTAGAGGGGGCCAAAGTCAGCCCCAGCATTTT.

About this clone itself: In the same sample, other DNA sequences code for this CDR3. The V gene is TRBV6-6, the J gene TRBJ2-3; TRBD2 matches 8 bases. The CDR3 runs to 13 residues. Germline trimming cut 6 bases from V and 4 bases from J; bases unmatched to any gene: 3. The germline V gene encodes CDR1 MNHNY and CDR2 SVGAGI (reference sequence). CDR3 bases: TGTGCCAGCAGCCACGGGGGGGCAGATACGCAGTATTTT. It specifies CASSHGGADTQYF.

The V gene is TRBV2, the J gene TRBJ1-5; D remains ambiguous. The CDR3 has 15 residues. Per germline, CDR1 SNHLY and CDR2 FYNNEI. Trimming took off 7 bases at V and 3 bases at J, with 16 bases between the two ends. As DNA, the CDR3 is TGTGCCAGCAATCCTGTGGGGATCCCCAATCAGCCCCAGCATTTT. It encodes CASNPVGIPNQPQHF.

The chain recombines TRBV7-9 with TRBJ2-7; 9 bases align to TRBD2. Trimming removed 5 bases from V and 3 bases from J; junction bases left unmatched: 11. The CDR3 sequence is 16 residues long. Germline CDR1 and CDR2: SEHNR and FQNEAQ (reference sequence). As DNA, the CDR3 is TGTGCCAGCAGCCCTGTTCTAGCGGGGCCTAACTACGAGCAGTACTTC. It translates to CASSPVLAGPNYEQYF. Variable domain in full (rest from reference TRBV7-9 and TRBJ2-7): DTGVSQNPRHKITKRGQNVTFRCDPISEHNRLYWYRQTLGQGPEFLTYFQNEAQLEKSRLLSDRFSAERPKGSFSTLEIQRTEQGDSAMYLCASSPVLAGPNYEQYFGPGTRLTVT.

V usage is TRBV7-2 and J usage is TRBJ2-3; 7 positions agree with TRBD2. This CDR3 comprises 14 residues. V shed 5 bases and J 4 bases; nucleotides not matched to a gene: 6. CDR1 and CDR2 from the germline V gene are SGHTA and FQGNSA. The CDR3 coding sequence is TGTGCCAGCAGCACAACTAGCGTCCCAGATACGCAGTATTTT. Translated: CASSTTSVPDTQYF.

About this clone: Other DNA sequences in the sample encode the same CDR3. This chain joins TRBV4-3 and TRBJ2-7, with D tentatively TRBD1 (5 bases). CDR3 size: 14 residues. V lost 0 bases to trimming and J lost 1 base, with 7 bases between them. Germline CDR1 is LGHNA and CDR2 is YSLEER. CDR3 nucleotides: TGCGCCAGCAGCCAAGATAGACAGTCCTACGAGCAGTACTTC. Translation: CASSQDRQSYEQYF.

This clone was seen just once. The gene calls are TRBV6-4 and TRBJ2-1; 10 nucleotides align to TRBD2. The V segment lost 8 bases and the J segment 9 bases; nucleotides outside the gene matches: 13. Per germline, CDR1 MRHNA and CDR2 SNTAGT. The length of the CDR3 is 15 residues. CDR3 sequence reads: CASADIPSGRGEQFF. CDR3 bases: TGTGCCAGCGCTGACATCCCTAGCGGGAGAGGTGAGCAGTTCTTC.

V and J are TRBV7-9 and TRBJ2-3, with 14 bases fitting TRBD2. V lost 10 bases, J lost 6 bases, and 12 bases stayed unmatched. From germline, CDR1 is SEHNR and CDR2 FQNEAQ (reference sequence). The CDR3 is 16 residues long. The CDR3 reads CATELWTSGGTDTQYF. CDR3 nucleotide sequence: TGTGCCACAGAGCTTTGGACTAGCGGGGGGACTGATACGCAGTATTTT.

This CDR3 is CASSPGLVTYEQYF. The CDR3, as DNA: TGTGCCAGCAGTCCCGGACTAGTTACATACGAGCAGTACTTC. J is TRBJ2-7 and V is TRBV27, with 7 bases aligning to TRBD2. The CDR3 has 14 residues. The trim removed 5 bases at V and 4 bases at J, leaving 8 bases unmatched. The germline gives CDR1 MNHEY, CDR2 SMNVEV (reference sequence).

The V and J genes are TRBV6-5 and TRBJ1-5; the match to TRBD1 covers 9 bases. Per germline, CDR1 MNHEY and CDR2 SVGAGI. The V segment lost 5 bases and the J segment 5 bases; nucleotides outside the gene matches: 7. The CDR3 spans 15 residues. CDR3 DNA sequence: TGTGCCAGCAGTCTACCCGGACAGGGGTATCAGCCCCAGCATTTT. This encodes CASSLPGQGYQPQHF.

This chain uses TRBV7-8 with TRBJ2-3; D is unclear. With 5 bases removed from V and 0 bases from J, the gap between germline ends came to 12 bases. The germline CDR1 and CDR2 sequences are SGHVS and FQNEAQ. The CDR3 runs 15 residues. The CDR3 DNA reads TGTGCCAGCAGCCCCGAATATGCTAGCACAGATACGCAGTATTTT. This translates into CASSPEYASTDTQYF. Full variable domain (outside the CDR3, taken from reference TRBV7-8 and TRBJ2-3): GAGVSQSPRYKVAKRGQDVALRCDPISGHVSLFWYQQALGQGPEFLTYFQNEAQLDKSGLPSDRFFAERPEGSVSTLKIQRTQQEDSAVYLCASSPEYASTDTQYFGPGTRLTVL.

The J gene is TRBJ1-2, the V gene TRBV2; the D gene is possibly TRBD1 (6 bases). The CDR3 sequence is 16 residues long. In germline, CDR1 is SNHLY, CDR2 FYNNEI. Between the trimmed V and J ends, which lost 3 bases and 3 bases, there was a span of 17 bases. The CDR3 nucleotides are TGTGCCAGCAGTGATGATGGGGGCCCTTTTTACTATGGCTACACCTTC. Translating it yields CASSDDGGPFYYGYTF.

This chain joins TRBV6-6 and TRBJ2-7; 7 bases agree with TRBD2. The CDR3 has 12 amino acids. Trimming removed 5 bases from V and 7 bases from J; junction bases left unmatched: 5. From germline, CDR1 is MNHNY and CDR2 SVGAGI (reference sequence). This CDR3 is CASSRREGEQYF. The CDR3 DNA follows: TGTGCCAGCAGTCGCAGGGAGGGGGAGCAGTACTTC.

The V call is TRBV30, the J call TRBJ2-7; the D gene is possibly TRBD1 (6 bases). This CDR3 is 13 amino acids long. V shed 0 bases and J shed 6 bases, with 12 bases lying between them. The V gene's germline CDR1 is GTSNPN and CDR2 SVGIG (reference sequence). The CDR3, as DNA: TGTGCCTGGAGTGTATTTGCAGGGGTCGAGCAGTACTTC. Amino acids: CAWSVFAGVEQYF. The whole variable domain, filled in from reference TRBV30 and TRBJ2-7, reads SQTIHQWPATLVQPVGSPLSLECTVEGTSNPNLYWYRQAAGRGLQLLFYSVGIGQISSEVPQNLSASRPQDRQFILSSKKLLLSDSGFYLCAWSVFAGVEQYFGPGTRLTVT.

V gene TRBV5-8 combines with J gene TRBJ1-2; TRBD1 might be the D (5 bases). This CDR3 region has 15 residues. V was shortened by 3 bases and J by 9 bases, with 21 bases between the two germline ends. The germline gives CDR1 SGHTS, CDR2 YDEGEE. The CDR3 nucleotides are TGTGCCAGCAGCTCGGGACGCCTTGTTTGGTATAGCTACACCTTC. It translates to CASSSGRLVWYSYTF.

Only one count was recorded for this clone. The chain joins TRBV12-5 to TRBJ2-1, with D possibly being TRBD1 (5 bases). Per germline, CDR1 LGHNT and CDR2 FRNRAP. Trimming took 10 bases from V and 7 from J, leaving 14 bases between them. This CDR3 has 12 amino acids. This CDR3 is CAKQTVGNEQFF. CDR3 DNA: TGTGCTAAACAGACAGTGGGTAATGAGCAGTTCTTC.

The CDR3 nucleotides are TGTGCCAGCATTGGGGGGGCGCCCCGGGCTTTCTTT. Its translation is CASIGGAPRAFF. The genes are TRBV6-1 and TRBJ1-1; weak D call: TRBD1 (6 bases). The germline CDR1 and CDR2 sequences are MNHNS and SASEGT. There are 12 residues in the CDR3. The ends were cut back, 7 bases at V and 11 bases at J, with 17 bases in the middle.

The chain joins TRBV4-3 to TRBJ2-1; TRBD2 matches at 13 bases. CDR3 length: 17 residues. Germline V gene lookup returns CDR1 LGHNA and CDR2 YSLEER. Trimming cost V 2 bases and J 4 bases; bases outside gene matches: 5. CDR3 bases: TGCGCCAGCAGCCAATACCCGGGACTAGCGGGATACAATGAGCAGTTCTTC. This translates into CASSQYPGLAGYNEQFF.

The chain is built from TRBV28 and TRBJ2-7; no clear D. Per the germline V gene, CDR1 is MDHEN and CDR2 is SYDVKM. Trimming left V 3 bases short and J 2 bases short, with 8 bases between. This CDR3 spans 13 amino acids. CDR3 in amino acids: CASSFAVTYEQYF. CDR3 in DNA: TGTGCCAGCAGTTTCGCGGTCACCTACGAGCAGTACTTC.

The genes are TRBV11-2 and TRBJ2-7, with TRBD1 matching over 9 bases. Germline lookup yields CDR1 SGHAT and CDR2 FQNNGV. The junction had 11 bases not matched to a gene; V was cut back by 2 bases and J by 6 bases. CDR3 length equals 16 residues. The CDR3 bases are TGTGCCAGCAGCTTAAGGAAAGGACAGGGGTTCCTCGAGCAGTACTTC. Protein: CASSLRKGQGFLEQYF.

The V call is TRBV9, the J call TRBJ1-3; TRBD1 might be the D (5 bases). Germline values: CDR1 SGDLS, CDR2 YYNGEE. The V end lost 0 bases, the J end lost 8 bases, and 15 bases lay between the germline ends. The CDR3 totals 15 residues. This CDR3 is CASSVVGGPGDTIYF. In DNA, the CDR3 is TGTGCCAGCAGCGTAGTGGGCGGTCCGGGGGACACCATATATTTT.

As concerns this clone: Distinct nucleotide sequences in the sample also encode this CDR3. The J gene is TRBJ1-2, the V gene TRBV4-1; 7 bases fit TRBD1. The CDR3 has 14 amino acids. The germline V gene encodes CDR1 MGHRA and CDR2 YSYEKL. The junction had 2 bases not matched to a gene; V was cut back by 1 base and J by 3 bases. CDR3 loop: CASSQGDRDYGYTF. Here the CDR3 DNA reads TGCGCCAGCAGCCAAGGCGACAGGGACTATGGCTACACCTTC.